This TCR beta chain was identified in a study of T cells in Graves' hyperthyroidism and ophthalmopathy. V gave up 7 bases and J gave up 1 base; unmatched junction bases: 8. The CDR3 sequence is 16 residues long. Germline values: CDR1 DFQATT, CDR2 SNEGSKA (reference sequence). Stability of Graves' hyperthyroidism was defined as absent ophthalmopathy progression within 18 months. Uncontrolled infection, other autoimmune disease, pregnancy and lactation each barred patients from inclusion. This clonotype occurred a few times. Its antigen is as yet unknown. TCR beta CDR3 regions were amplified from RNA. The TCR CDR3 was amplified in a first-round RT-PCR using the HTBI primer set. TCRdb analysed the multiplex PCR reads with MiXCR anew, one entry per CDR3 protein. The sample contains just under 750,000 distinct CDR3 sequences, 30% to 40% of which appear only once. Study findings and constraints: A model of 13 V-J pairs discriminated ophthalmopathy from stable hyperthyroidism.

The specimen sequenced was blood. The TCR sequence derives from a woman aged 40 to 50 with Graves' hyperthyroidism. The rearrangement uses TRBV20-1 and TRBJ1-5, with TRBD1 matching over 12 bases. This CDR3 is CSVWDRGPPSNQPQHF. CDR3 coding DNA: TGCAGTGTTTGGGACAGGGGGCCCCCAAGCAATCAGCCCCAGCATTTT.